Listed below are T cell receptor beta chains from one sample, sequenced in a study of PD-L1 blockade in urothelial cancer. TCRdb's table, derived via immunoSEQ multiplex PCR, lists solely in-frame clones and lacks some. The data contain tens of thousands of clones, over 65% of them singletons. The sample in question was PBMCs, obtained around atezolizumab (anti-PD-L1) treatment. Every receptor here comes from a man between 60 and 75 years old with urothelial cancer. Both conserved end residues are part of each CDR3. Clone size is stated in some rows and not others, as once, few, many or a class when expanded.

j_gene: TRBJ2-5; len: 13; v_gene: TRBV13; abundance: .; CDR3aa: CASSLQGQETQYF
j_gene: TRBJ1-4; len: 15; v_gene: TRBV7-8; abundance: .; CDR3aa: CASSLGSGFNEKLFF
j_gene: TRBJ2-7; len: 14; v_gene: TRBV6-6; abundance: .; CDR3aa: CASSSDRLTYEQYF
j_gene: TRBJ1-4; len: 14; v_gene: TRBV7-8; abundance: .; CDR3aa: CASSPGVGREKLFF
j_gene: TRBJ2-3; len: 14; v_gene: TRBV7-3; abundance: .; CDR3aa: CASSKRGTTDTQYF
j_gene: TRBJ2-7; len: 15; v_gene: TRBV15; abundance: .; CDR3aa: CATSRDMALSYEQYF
j_gene: TRBJ2-7; len: 12; v_gene: TRBV2; abundance: .; CDR3aa: CANSRGPYEQYF
j_gene: TRBJ2-1; len: 12; v_gene: TRBV5-5; abundance: .; CDR3aa: CASSPLGDEQFF
j_gene: TRBJ2-2; len: 15; v_gene: TRBV7-9; abundance: .; CDR3aa: CASSRTGSNTGELFF
j_gene: TRBJ2-3; len: 15; v_gene: TRBV12-1; abundance: .; CDR3aa: CASSFVASVADTQYF
j_gene: TRBJ2-1; len: 15; v_gene: TRBV19; abundance: .; CDR3aa: CASSRLTSSYNEQFF
j_gene: TRBJ2-7; len: 15; v_gene: TRBV9; abundance: .; CDR3aa: CASSVTGATVYEQYF
j_gene: TRBJ2-1; len: 13; v_gene: TRBV2; abundance: .; CDR3aa: CASKMPSFNEQFF
j_gene: TRBJ2-2; len: 16; v_gene: TRBV7-3; abundance: .; CDR3aa: CASSLISGGFTGELFF
j_gene: TRBJ1-5; len: 14; v_gene: TRBV5-8; abundance: once; CDR3aa: CASSLDRNNQPQHF
j_gene: TRBJ2-7; len: 16; v_gene: TRBV6-5; abundance: .; CDR3aa: CASSYTAQAPSYEQYF
j_gene: TRBJ1-3; len: 12; v_gene: TRBV18; abundance: .; CDR3aa: CASSNSGNTIYF
j_gene: TRBJ2-7; len: 12; v_gene: TRBV30; abundance: .; CDR3aa: CAWKPSGHEQYF
j_gene: TRBJ2-7; len: 14; v_gene: TRBV19; abundance: .; CDR3aa: CASSTLAGSYEQYF
j_gene: TRBJ1-3; len: 19; v_gene: TRBV10-1; abundance: .; CDR3aa: CASSESTGGSTYSGNTIYF
j_gene: TRBJ2-5; len: 14; v_gene: TRBV30; abundance: .; CDR3aa: CAWSVDQGWETQYF
j_gene: TRBJ1-1; len: 15; v_gene: TRBV15; abundance: .; CDR3aa: CATSRDQGGNTEAFF
j_gene: TRBJ2-7; len: 15; v_gene: TRBV27; abundance: .; CDR3aa: CASSSGRGLRYEQYF
j_gene: TRBJ1-6; len: 14; v_gene: TRBV27; abundance: .; CDR3aa: CASSMGLNNSPLHF
j_gene: TRBJ2-1; len: 12; v_gene: TRBV28; abundance: many; CDR3aa: CASSFEYNEQFF
j_gene: TRBJ1-1; len: 15; v_gene: TRBV19; abundance: few; CDR3aa: CASSIKQGAATEAFF
j_gene: TRBJ2-7; len: 16; v_gene: TRBV5-1; abundance: .; CDR3aa: CASSRGAGAVSYEQYF
j_gene: TRBJ2-7; len: 19; v_gene: TRBV5-1; abundance: .; CDR3aa: CASSSHPGQGVVSSYEQYF
j_gene: TRBJ1-2; len: 19; v_gene: TRBV18; abundance: few; CDR3aa: CASSPQSQTRTGLNYGYTF
j_gene: TRBJ1-2; len: 15; v_gene: TRBV12-5; abundance: .; CDR3aa: CASGLVGGAGYGYTF
j_gene: TRBJ1-3; len: 14; v_gene: TRBV6-5; abundance: .; CDR3aa: CASSYEASGNTIYF
j_gene: TRBJ2-2; len: 15; v_gene: TRBV18; abundance: .; CDR3aa: CASSPPQGAIGELFF
j_gene: TRBJ2-4; len: 16; v_gene: TRBV19; abundance: .; CDR3aa: CASSLSDTLPKNIQYF
j_gene: TRBJ2-3; len: 15; v_gene: TRBV11-3; abundance: .; CDR3aa: CASSLVPTDFETQYF
j_gene: TRBJ1-2; len: 16; v_gene: TRBV11-3; abundance: .; CDR3aa: CASSLAWDRLNYGYTF
j_gene: TRBJ1-4; len: 14; v_gene: TRBV4-3; abundance: .; CDR3aa: CASSPRTGDEKLFF
j_gene: TRBJ2-7; len: 18; v_gene: TRBV7-2; abundance: .; CDR3aa: CASSLDHGLPTSSYEQYF
j_gene: TRBJ1-5; len: 17; v_gene: TRBV9; abundance: .; CDR3aa: CASSVRGQGLGNQPQHF
j_gene: TRBJ1-5; len: 16; v_gene: TRBV27; abundance: .; CDR3aa: CASSPLGRGNNQPQHF
j_gene: TRBJ2-5; len: 14; v_gene: TRBV4-1; abundance: .; CDR3aa: CASSQNGLAETQYF
j_gene: TRBJ1-1; len: 11; v_gene: TRBV28; abundance: .; CDR3aa: CAITTGAEAFF
j_gene: TRBJ2-7; len: 16; v_gene: TRBV5-1; abundance: .; CDR3aa: CASSLEVLREGYEQYF
j_gene: TRBJ2-5; len: 16; v_gene: TRBV23-1; abundance: .; CDR3aa: CASTQRSGTDQETQYF
j_gene: TRBJ1-4; len: 14; v_gene: TRBV5-1; abundance: .; CDR3aa: CASSLTDGNEKLFF
j_gene: TRBJ2-2; len: 15; v_gene: TRBV11-2; abundance: once; CDR3aa: CASTSAGTNTGELFF
j_gene: TRBJ2-1; len: 13; v_gene: TRBV30; abundance: .; CDR3aa: CAWEREGDNEQFF
j_gene: TRBJ2-3; len: 11; v_gene: TRBV11-2; abundance: few; CDR3aa: CASSSQVTQYF
j_gene: TRBJ1-1; len: 14; v_gene: TRBV19; abundance: .; CDR3aa: CASSVNRGNTEAFF
j_gene: TRBJ1-1; len: 15; v_gene: TRBV5-4; abundance: .; CDR3aa: CASSLEDREIPEAFF
j_gene: TRBJ2-2; len: 16; v_gene: TRBV9; abundance: .; CDR3aa: CASSVNRGGIGGELFF